Below are 30 T cell receptor beta chains sequenced from a single sample in a study of cytomegalovirus exposure and HLA in healthy donors. A multiplex PCR was run with 60 Vbeta primers and 13 Jbeta primers. This table comes from immunoSEQ multiplex PCR, and its TCRdb copy is limited to in-frame clones, with some not included. Of around 130,000 clones listed, about four fifths were seen once; the top ten hold 4.5% to 5.5%. Sequencing used PBMCs. The receptors originated from a man between 25 and 39 years old in good health and CMV-seronegative.

The CDR3 DNA reads TGCGCCAGCAGCTTCTACCCAGAGGGCACTGAAGCTTTCTTT. Translating gives CASSFYPEGTEAFF. The genes are TRBV5-1 and TRBJ1-1; D uncertain. The germline gives CDR1 SGHRS, CDR2 YFSETQ. Trimming pared 2 bases from V and 4 bases from J, leaving 12 bases between. This CDR3 has 14 amino acids. Variable domain in full (rest from reference TRBV5-1 and TRBJ1-1): KAGVTQTPRYLIKTRGQQVTLSCSPISGHRSVSWYQQTPGQGLQFLFEYFSETQRNKGNFPGRFSGRQFSNSRSEMNVSTLELGDSALYLCASSFYPEGTEAFFGQGTRLTVV.

V and J are TRBV4-1 and TRBJ2-7; 12 positions match TRBD2. The CDR3 contains 18 residues. Germline V gene lookup returns CDR1 MGHRA and CDR2 YSYEKL. The V segment lost 5 bases and the J segment 0 bases; nucleotides outside the gene matches: 11. CDR3 sequence reads: CASSTVKSSGRASYEQYF. The CDR3 DNA is TGCGCCAGCAGCACCGTAAAGTCTAGCGGGAGGGCCTCCTACGAGCAGTACTTC.

The genes are TRBV4-3 and TRBJ2-7; 8 nucleotides agree with TRBD1. J gave up 1 base and V 0 bases, and 5 bases lay outside the gene matches. The germline CDR1 and CDR2 sequences are LGHNA and YSLEER. The CDR3 has 16 amino acids. The DNA of the CDR3 is TGCGCCAGCAGCCAAGATCCAGGACAGGGATCCTACGAGCAGTACTTC. The encoded protein is CASSQDPGQGSYEQYF.

J is TRBJ2-7 and V is TRBV6-1; D remains unclear. V was clipped by 4 bases and J by 3 bases, with 7 bases between them. Per germline, CDR1 MNHNS and CDR2 SASEGT. The length of the CDR3 is 12 residues. CDR3 nucleotides: TGTGCCAGCAGTGTGGGCGTCTACGAGCAGTACTTC. Amino acid sequence: CASSVGVYEQYF.

This chain uses TRBV2 with TRBJ2-3, with D possibly being TRBD2 (7 bases). Germline assignment: CDR1 SNHLY and CDR2 FYNNEI. This CDR3 spans 15 amino acids. The V and J ends lost 7 bases and 6 bases respectively, with 20 bases between them. CDR3 in DNA: TGTGCCAGCATGGGGGCGCGGGGGCACAGGGATACGCAGTATTTT. As protein: CASMGARGHRDTQYF.

V is TRBV5-1 and J is TRBJ1-1, with 7 bases aligning to TRBD1. V was pared by 2 bases and J by 7 bases, with 17 bases of the junction left unmatched. Per the germline V gene, CDR1 is SGHRS and CDR2 is YFSETQ. This CDR3 spans 17 amino acids. For the CDR3, the DNA is TGCGCCAGCAGCTTTTTTCCCTTGGCAGGGGGGAAGGGTGAAGCTTTCTTT. Residues: CASSFFPLAGGKGEAFF.

The chain couples TRBV27 to TRBJ1-5; 10 bases match TRBD1. V gave up 5 bases and J gave up 7 bases; unmatched junction bases: 5. The germline gives CDR1 MNHEY, CDR2 SMNVEV (reference sequence). The CDR3 is 14 amino acids. CDR3 coding DNA: TGTGCCAGCAGTCCGGGGACAGGGGCGCAGCCCCAGCATTTT. Translation: CASSPGTGAQPQHF.

The rearrangement links TRBV11-1 to TRBJ1-1; no clear D. The CDR3 runs to 12 residues. The ends were cut back, 5 bases at V and 1 base at J, with 5 bases in the middle. The V gene's germline CDR1 is SGHAT and CDR2 FQDESV (reference sequence). Here the CDR3 DNA reads TGTGCCAGCAGCATAAAGAACACTGAAGCTTTCTTT. It encodes CASSIKNTEAFF.

The chain employs TRBV19 and TRBJ2-7; possible D gene TRBD1, 5 bases. CDR1 is LNHDA, CDR2 SQIVND, per germline (reference sequence). This CDR3 spans 12 amino acids. V was trimmed by 2 bases and J by 5 bases, leaving 7 bases between them. This CDR3 is CASSIRGHEQYF. CDR3 bases: TGTGCCAGTAGTATAAGGGGCCACGAGCAGTACTTC. The whole variable domain, remainder taken from reference TRBV19 and TRBJ2-7, is DGGITQSPKYLFRKEGQNVTLSCEQNLNHDAMYWYRQDPGQGLRLIYYSQIVNDFQKGDIAEGYSVSREKKESFPLTVTSAQKNPTAFYLCASSIRGHEQYFGPGTRLTVT.

The chain employs TRBV4-1 and TRBJ1-1, with TRBD1 matching over 7 bases. The CDR3 contains 15 residues. Germline loops: CDR1 MGHRA, CDR2 YSYEKL. The V gene end was trimmed by 5 bases and the J gene end by 0 bases; junction bases not matched to a gene: 6. CDR3 coding DNA: TGCGCCAGCAGCGAGGGGACAGCCCTGAACACTGAAGCTTTCTTT. It translates to CASSEGTALNTEAFF.

The J gene is TRBJ2-1, the V gene TRBV5-4; D remains ambiguous. This CDR3 is built from 12 residues. Deletions cut 5 bases from V and 2 bases from J, with 5 bases between. Germline-derived CDR1 and CDR2 are SGHNT and YYREEE (reference sequence). The CDR3 reads CASRSAYNEQFF. The CDR3 DNA reads TGTGCCAGCAGGTCCGCCTACAATGAGCAGTTCTTC.

The chain links TRBV10-3 to TRBJ2-7, with TRBD2 matching over 9 bases. CDR3 length: 14 amino acids. Germline V gives CDR1 ENHRY, CDR2 SYGVKD. Trimming took 6 bases from V and 2 from J; bases not matched to a gene: 5. The CDR3 bases are TGTGCCATCAGCCAGACTAGCGGCCCCTACGAGCAGTACTTC. It is translated as CAISQTSGPYEQYF.

The CDR3 DNA reads as TGCGCCAGCAGCCAAGATGGACTCAGAAACACTGAAGCTTTCTTT. It translates to CASSQDGLRNTEAFF. The chain links TRBV4-1 to TRBJ1-1; D gene unclear. This CDR3 is 15 amino acids long. Germline V gene lookup returns CDR1 MGHRA and CDR2 YSYEKL. V was clipped by 0 bases and J by 2 bases, with 10 bases between them.

The DNA for the CDR3 is TGTGCCAGCACCCGGGTGGACAAGCAGTTCTTC. Translated: CASTRVDKQFF. The chain uses TRBV5-5 and TRBJ2-1; perhaps TRBD1 as D (5 bases). The CDR3 length is 11 residues. Germline V CDR1 and CDR2: SGHKS, YYEKEE (reference sequence). Trimming took 6 bases from V and 11 from J, leaving 12 bases between them.

This chain links TRBV29-1 with TRBJ1-1, with D possibly being TRBD1 (5 bases). Between the trimmed V and J ends, which lost 4 bases and 6 bases, there was a span of 9 bases. CDR1 SQVTM and CDR2 ANQGSEA come from the germline V gene. This CDR3 region has 11 residues. The CDR3 DNA sequence: TGCAGCGTTGCAACAGGCTCTGAAGCTTTCTTT. Translating it yields CSVATGSEAFF.

This clone was recorded a few times. CDR3 bases: TGTGCCAGCAGCACCGGACTAGCGGCCTCCTACGAGCAGTACTTC. As protein: CASSTGLAASYEQYF. The V gene is TRBV5-4, the J gene TRBJ2-7; 10 nucleotides agree with TRBD2. V lost 4 bases and J lost 0; bases outside the gene matches: 4. The CDR3 has 15 amino acids. Germline V gives CDR1 SGHNT, CDR2 YYREEE (reference sequence).

This clone came up a few times. This chain connects TRBV11-3 to TRBJ2-7; D ambiguous. In germline, CDR1 is SGHNT, CDR2 YENEEA. CDR3 length: 11 amino acids. V shed 5 bases and J shed 3 bases, with 5 bases lying between them. As DNA, the CDR3 is TGTGCCAGCAGCCCCCGCTACGAGCAGTACTTC. The encoded protein is CASSPRYEQYF.

This sequence joins TRBV28 and TRBJ1-1; unclear D gene. This CDR3 has 13 residues. V lost 6 bases to trimming and J lost 9 bases, with 17 bases between them. The germline CDR1 and CDR2 sequences are MDHEN and SYDVKM. For the CDR3, the DNA is TGTGCCAGCAGCCCCGTTGCCCAGGCGAAAGCTTTCTTT. It yields the protein CASSPVAQAKAFF.

This chain connects TRBV18 to TRBJ1-1; 8 bases are a match to TRBD1. The germline gives CDR1 KGHSH, CDR2 LQKENI. Trimming removed 3 bases from V and 11 bases from J; junction bases left unmatched: 8. The CDR3 runs 13 residues. The CDR3 here is CASSPDYRGYAFF. The CDR3, as DNA: TGTGCCAGCTCACCGGATTACAGGGGGTATGCTTTCTTT. Drawing the rest from reference TRBV18 and TRBJ1-1, the complete variable domain is NAGVMQNPRHLVRRRGQEARLRCSPMKGHSHVYWYRQLPEEGLKFMVYLQKENIIDESGMPKERFSAEFPKEGPSILRIQQVVRGDSAAYFCASSPDYRGYAFFGQGTRLTVV.

The rearrangement joins TRBV19 to TRBJ1-1; 8 positions agree with TRBD1. Germline loops: CDR1 LNHDA, CDR2 SQIVND (reference sequence). The CDR3 is 13 amino acids. The J segment lost 5 bases and the V segment lost 9 bases, leaving 8 bases of the junction unmatched. CDR3 protein: CASMDRVETEAFF. CDR3 nucleotides: TGTGCCAGCATGGACAGGGTGGAAACTGAAGCTTTCTTT. Supplemented by reference TRBV19 and TRBJ1-1, the full variable domain reads DGGITQSPKYLFRKEGQNVTLSCEQNLNHDAMYWYRQDPGQGLRLIYYSQIVNDFQKGDIAEGYSVSREKKESFPLTVTSAQKNPTAFYLCASMDRVETEAFFGQGTRLTVV.

The genes are TRBV27 and TRBJ1-5; possibly TRBD1 for D (5 bases). CDR3 length equals 14 residues. The V gene's germline CDR1 is MNHEY and CDR2 SMNVEV (reference sequence). The V gene lost 5 bases and the J gene lost 5 bases, with 13 bases spanning the gap. DNA of the CDR3: TGTGCCAGCAGTCGAAGGGGATTCGATCAGCCCCAGCATTTT. It translates to CASSRRGFDQPQHF.

The CDR3 coding sequence is TGTGCCAGCAGCCGGACTAGCGGGAACTACGATACGCAGTATTTT. Translating gives CASSRTSGNYDTQYF. The J gene is TRBJ2-3, the V gene TRBV7-3, with 12 bases fitting TRBD2. Germline CDR1 reads SGHTA; CDR2 reads FQGTGA. This CDR3 region has 15 residues. The V and J ends lost 5 bases and 6 bases, in that order; junction bases with no gene match: 6.

The chain has TRBV19 and TRBJ1-2; a possible D gene is TRBD1 (5 bases). The CDR3 totals 15 residues. Per the germline V gene, CDR1 is LNHDA and CDR2 is SQIVND (reference sequence). Deletions cut 6 bases from V and 4 bases from J, with 18 bases between. The CDR3 DNA follows: TGTGCCAGTAGGCCGGCAGGGTCTTCTGGCTATGGCTACACCTTC. Translating gives CASRPAGSSGYGYTF.

V and J are TRBV5-1 and TRBJ1-1; D call uncertain. The CDR3 runs 14 residues. Trimming took off 4 bases at V and 5 bases at J, with 15 bases between the two ends. Germline CDR1 reads SGHRS; CDR2 reads YFSETQ. CDR3 protein: CASSRLVGSTEAFF. In DNA, the CDR3 is TGCGCCAGCAGCCGACTAGTGGGGTCAACTGAAGCTTTCTTT.

CDR3 DNA: TGTGCCAGCAGTCTAACCCTCACAGGGGCCGAGACCCAGTACTTC. It yields the protein CASSLTLTGAETQYF. The gene calls are TRBV25-1 and TRBJ2-5; TRBD1 matches at 7 bases. The CDR3 contains 15 residues. The germline V gene has CDR1 MGHDK and CDR2 SYGVNS. Trimming cost V 5 bases and J 5 bases; bases outside gene matches: 11.

The chain recombines TRBV5-5 with TRBJ2-5, with D unresolved. V was clipped by 2 bases and J by 0 bases, with 8 bases between them. Per the germline V gene, CDR1 is SGHKS and CDR2 is YYEKEE (reference sequence). This CDR3 is built from 14 residues. As DNA, the CDR3 is TGTGCCAGCAGCTTTGCCAGGAACCAAGAGACCCAGTACTTC. Amino acids: CASSFARNQETQYF.

The rearrangement joins TRBV30 to TRBJ2-7; TRBD2 agrees at 11 bases. V was clipped by 3 bases and J by 3 bases; unmatched bases: 1. Germline V gene sequence: CDR1 GTSNPN, CDR2 SVGIG (reference sequence). The CDR3 consists of 13 residues. CDR3 loop: CAWRLAGDYEQYF. The CDR3 DNA is TGTGCCTGGAGACTAGCGGGGGACTACGAGCAGTACTTC.

This chain connects TRBV6-5 to TRBJ2-5, with TRBD2 as a possible D gene (5 bases). The CDR3 is made up of 14 amino acids. CDR1 and CDR2 (germline): MNHEY, SVGAGI. Deletions cut 2 bases from V and 5 bases from J, with 12 bases between. CDR3 coding DNA: TGTGCCAGCAGTTACACAGAGGGTTGGGAGACCCAGTACTTC. Protein: CASSYTEGWETQYF.

V and J are TRBV2 and TRBJ2-5; TRBD1 might be the D (5 bases). Between the trimmed V and J ends, which lost 2 bases and 5 bases, there was a span of 12 bases. This CDR3 is built from 14 residues. Germline CDR1 and CDR2: SNHLY and FYNNEI. The CDR3 region has the DNA TGTGCCAGCAGTGAACAGGGAAAGTTGGAGACCCAGTACTTC. It codes for CASSEQGKLETQYF.

This clone was counted a few times. J is TRBJ1-5 and V is TRBV5-6; 7 nucleotides align to TRBD1. The CDR3 contains 13 residues. CDR1 SGHDT and CDR2 YYEEEE come from the germline V gene. The ends lost 2 bases at V and 6 bases at J; junction bases unmatched: 2. This CDR3 reads CASSLGDSQPQHF. DNA of the CDR3: TGTGCCAGCAGCTTAGGGGACAGTCAGCCCCAGCATTTT.